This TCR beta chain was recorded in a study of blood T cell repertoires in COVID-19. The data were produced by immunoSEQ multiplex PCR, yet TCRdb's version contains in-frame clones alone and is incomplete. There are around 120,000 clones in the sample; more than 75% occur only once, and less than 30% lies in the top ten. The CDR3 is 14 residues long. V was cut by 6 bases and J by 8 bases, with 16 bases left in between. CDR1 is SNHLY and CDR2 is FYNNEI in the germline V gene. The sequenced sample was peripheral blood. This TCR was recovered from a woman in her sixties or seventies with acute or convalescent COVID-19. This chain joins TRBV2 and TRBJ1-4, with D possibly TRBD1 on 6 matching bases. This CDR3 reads CASSRGYIYEKLFF. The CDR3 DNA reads TGTGCCAGCAGCAGGGGTTATATCTACGAAAAACTGTTTTTT. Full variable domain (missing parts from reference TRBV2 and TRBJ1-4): EPEVTQTPSHQVTQMGQEVILRCVPISNHLYFYWYRQILGQKVEFLVSFYNNEISEKSEIFDDQFSVERPDGSNFTLKIRSTKLEDSAMYFCASSRGYIYEKLFFGSGTQLSVL.